This T cell receptor beta chain was sequenced during a study of Graves' ophthalmopathy and Graves' hyperthyroidism (dated by TCRdb to 2016 to 2019). About the investigation overall: Peripheral blood was collected at initial diagnosis, prior to any treatment. The study used signatures of the TCR beta repertoire to tell Graves' ophthalmopathy apart from Graves' hyperthyroidism and to predict which patients would progress to ophthalmopathy. In total, around 140 blood samples were TCR-sequenced: 43 ophthalmopathy, approximately 75 hyperthyroidism and some 17 hyperthyroidism-to-ophthalmopathy patients. A discovery set of 95 to 100 patients (43 ophthalmopathy, about 58 stable hyperthyroidism) was enrolled to explore V-J signatures distinguishing ophthalmopathy from hyperthyroidism. An independent validation cohort was composed of some 19 hyperthyroidism patients and over 15 patients who later progressed from hyperthyroidism to ophthalmopathy. In five or six hyperthyroidism patients, T-cell repertoires of thyroid tissue and blood were compared. After sampling, hyperthyroidism patients received methimazole starting at 30 mg daily, and ophthalmopathy patients received high-dose intravenous methylprednisolone. The approximately 100 discovery patients were divided at random into training and test sets in a 7:3 ratio. What the work shows at the level of the full study, not this receptor alone: Most expanded thyroid clonotypes with a frequency above 0.001 also appeared in blood, which suggests that blood repertoires may reflect the immune response in the thyroid. The 13-signature model separated ophthalmopathy from stable hyperthyroidism with around 90% sensitivity and less than 83% specificity in cross-validation, and 80%/75% in the test set. Sample size was not predetermined statistically, and investigators were not blinded to group allocation. In validation, the model predicted ophthalmopathy progression with 70.59% sensitivity and about 73% specificity; more than ten predicted patients were CT-confirmed with GO in a median of 6.5 months.

Ophthalmopathy patients had moderately to severely active disease, Clinical Activity Score of at least 3, NOSPECS grade of at least 4, and disease duration under 3 months. Patients with other autoimmune diseases, uncontrolled infections, pregnancy or lactation were excluded from the study. Diagnosis relied on clinical symptoms, serum thyroxine, TRAb, thyroid ultrasound and orbital computed tomography. Ficoll-Paque density gradient centrifugation was used to isolate PBMCs from around 10 ml of fresh peripheral blood. Total RNA was extracted using Trizol reagent, and RNA quality was checked on an Agilent 2100 Bioanalyzer. This clonotype was observed a few times. This clone's antigen is unknown. Per-base quality was not reported, and no clone a single base away is much larger than it. TCR beta CDR3 regions were amplified from RNA transcripts for repertoire sequencing. The first round of RT-PCR was done with HTBI primers and the Qiagen OneStep RT-PCR kit, and was followed by a second round of multiplex PCR, then size selection and purification. Libraries were sequenced on an Illumina HiSeq2000 using paired-end 100 bp reads. Regarding the original processing steps: SOAPnuke was used to process the reads, throwing out any read that had adapters, had uncalled bases, had a mean Phred below 15, or lacked an exact constant-primer or identifier match. COPE v1.2.5 was used to merge high-quality paired reads. Each unique nucleotide sequence was defined as a clonotype, and clonotypes were aligned to IMGT TRB V, D and J references with MiTCR v1.1. Only V-J combinations with frequency above 0.0001 were analysed, covering approximately 99% of repertoires. For each V-J combination, a TCR clonal expansion and chaos score was defined as the ratio of F50 clonal expansion to chaos observed in the TCRdist matrix. Welch's t-statistics and random forest were used to reduce the features to some 13 V-J combinations, which were then used as input to a naive Bayes classifier. The Morisita-Horn index was used to measure how similar the thyroid and blood repertoires were. TCRdb trimmed public reads at Q25 via fastp, called clones via MiXCR and kept in-frame beta chains. Rows are combined by CDR3 protein, so each entry shows the most common genes and DNA. TCRdb, rather than the study authors, made the V and J calls. This sample gives some 160,000 distinct CDR3 sequences in total; about two fifths of them show up just once. 8% to 9% of the sample comes from the top ten.

According to the germline V gene, CDR1 reads SGHTA and CDR2 reads FQGNSA. The CDR3 starts with the cysteine, ends with the phenylalanine, and has 15 residues. Only the CDR3 DNA is retained, 45 bases long and in frame from the first base. Relative to germline, V is 5 bases shorter and J is 0 bases shorter, with 14 bases between their ends. This sequence originates from a man under 40 with Graves' ophthalmopathy. Donor details come from another sample of the same person, matched by shared clones. The sequencing sample was made of peripheral blood. The rearrangement joined TRBV7-2 to TRBJ2-7; no D gene call is confident. The DNA is TGTGCCAGCAGCCCAACATCGCTAAGCTCCTACGAGCAGTACTTC. It encodes CASSPTSLSSYEQYF. The full variable domain, with segments outside the CDR3 supplied by the reference TRBV7-2 and TRBJ2-7 proteins, appears as GAGVSQSPSNKVTEKGKDVELRCDPISGHTALYWYRQSLGQGLEFLIYFQGNSAPDKSGLPSDRFSAERTGGSVSTLTIQRTQQEDSAVYLCASSPTSLSSYEQYFGPGTRLTVT.